This T cell receptor beta chain derives from a study of blood T cell repertoires in COVID-19. Study-wide background: Both acute and convalescent COVID-19 samples were obtained from the United States, Italy and Spain. T cells, B-cell-depleted T cells, or PBMCs supplied cDNA or gDNA.

Study processing details: Estimated nucleated cell counts came from reference gene primer amplification. Clones were read by immunoSEQ multiplex PCR, and TCRdb kept only the in-frame ones, dropping some. Clone size and V and J calls were adopted from that table, with D and trimming inferred from the DNA. The sample has around 270,000 clones; approximately 90% are singletons. Unmatched junction bases numbered 7, after V lost 1 base and J lost 2 bases. The CDR3 consists of 17 residues. Looked up from germline, CDR1 is MDHEN and CDR2 is SYDVKM. Input material: peripheral blood. This clonotype was obtained from a young man with acute or convalescent COVID-19. The chain joins TRBV28 to TRBJ2-5; 10 nucleotides line up with TRBD1. The CDR3 DNA reads TGTGCCAGCAGTTTATTAGGCGGGACAGGGGAGCAAGAGACCCAGTACTTC. Translated: CASSLLGGTGEQETQYF.